This T cell receptor beta chain was documented in a study of shared T cell receptors in the human thymus. Measured with immunoSEQ multiplex PCR; TCRdb has only the in-frame clones, and not every one. The sample lists hundreds of thousands of clones, around 87% occurring once. This same sample was also taken into another study, of human thymus T cells.

This sequence was found in a boy in the first two years of life with a congenital heart defect. Sequences were obtained from thymocytes.

CDR3 protein: CASSYQDSLDIQYF. Written as DNA, the CDR3 is TGTGCCAGCAGTTACCAGGACAGTTTGGACATTCAGTACTTC. The rearrangement uses TRBV6-5 and TRBJ2-4; TRBD1 is a possible D gene (6 bases). Trimming cost V 2 bases and J 8 bases, with 13 bases left between them. Germline CDR1 is MNHEY and CDR2 is SVGAGI. CDR3 length: 14 residues.